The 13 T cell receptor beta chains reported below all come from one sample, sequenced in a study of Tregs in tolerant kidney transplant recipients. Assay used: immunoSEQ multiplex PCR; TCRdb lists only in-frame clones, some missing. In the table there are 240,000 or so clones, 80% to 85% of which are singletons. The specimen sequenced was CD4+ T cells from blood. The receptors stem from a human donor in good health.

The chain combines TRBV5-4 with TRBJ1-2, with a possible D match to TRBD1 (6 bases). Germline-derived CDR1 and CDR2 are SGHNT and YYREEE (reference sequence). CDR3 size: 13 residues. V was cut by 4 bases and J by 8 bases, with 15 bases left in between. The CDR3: CASSEDRKGGYTF. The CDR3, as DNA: TGTGCCAGCAGCGAGGACAGAAAAGGGGGCTACACCTTC.

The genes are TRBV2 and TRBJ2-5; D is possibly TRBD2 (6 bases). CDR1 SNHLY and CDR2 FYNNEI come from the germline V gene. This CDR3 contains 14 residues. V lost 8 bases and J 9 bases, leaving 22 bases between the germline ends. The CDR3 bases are TGTGCCAGCTACGACGGAGGGACCATACTGGCCCAGTACTTC. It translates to CASYDGGTILAQYF.

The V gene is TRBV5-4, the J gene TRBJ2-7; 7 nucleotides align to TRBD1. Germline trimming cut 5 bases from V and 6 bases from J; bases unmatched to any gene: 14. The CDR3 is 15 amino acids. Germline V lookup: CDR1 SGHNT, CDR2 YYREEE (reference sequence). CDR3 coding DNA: TGTGCCAGCAGAAAGACAGGGCCTATCGTTTTCGAGCAGTACTTC. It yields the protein CASRKTGPIVFEQYF.

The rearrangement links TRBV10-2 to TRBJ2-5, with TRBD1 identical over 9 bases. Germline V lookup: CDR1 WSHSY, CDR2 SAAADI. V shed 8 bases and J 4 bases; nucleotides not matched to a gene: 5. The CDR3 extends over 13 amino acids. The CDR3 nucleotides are TGCGCCAGCCGGACAGGGGCACGAGAGACCCAGTACTTC. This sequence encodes CASRTGARETQYF.

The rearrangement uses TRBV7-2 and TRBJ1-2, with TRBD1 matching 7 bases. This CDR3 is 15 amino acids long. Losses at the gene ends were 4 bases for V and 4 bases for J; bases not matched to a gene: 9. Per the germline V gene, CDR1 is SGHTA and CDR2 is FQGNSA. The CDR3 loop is CASSSSRDRVYGYTF. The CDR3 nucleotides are TGTGCCAGCAGCTCATCCCGAGACAGGGTCTATGGCTACACCTTC.

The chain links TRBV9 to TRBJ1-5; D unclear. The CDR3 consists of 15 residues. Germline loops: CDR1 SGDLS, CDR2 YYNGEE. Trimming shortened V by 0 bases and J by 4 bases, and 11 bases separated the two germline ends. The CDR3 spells CASSVGHLGNQPQHF. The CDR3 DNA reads TGTGCCAGCAGCGTAGGACACTTGGGGAATCAGCCCCAGCATTTT.

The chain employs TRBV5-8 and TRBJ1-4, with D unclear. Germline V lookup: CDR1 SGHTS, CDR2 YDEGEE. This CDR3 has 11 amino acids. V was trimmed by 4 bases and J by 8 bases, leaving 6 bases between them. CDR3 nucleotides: TGTGCCAGCAGCCAAGGGGAAAAACTGTTTTTT. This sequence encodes CASSQGEKLFF. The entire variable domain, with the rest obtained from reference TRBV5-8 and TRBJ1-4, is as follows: EAGVTQSPTHLIKTRGQQATLRCSPISGHTSVYWYQQALGLGLQFLLWYDEGEERNRGNFPPRFSGRQFPNYSSELNVNALELEDSALYLCASSQGEKLFFGSGTQLSVL.

CDR3 bases: TGTGCCAGCAGCTTGATGGGCAGGGGGGTCACTGAAGCTTTCTTT. Amino acids: CASSLMGRGVTEAFF. The chain links TRBV5-8 to TRBJ1-1; TRBD1 aligns across 7 bases. V gave up 1 base and J gave up 4 bases; unmatched junction bases: 7. CDR1 is SGHTS and CDR2 is YDEGEE in the germline V gene. This CDR3 spans 15 amino acids.

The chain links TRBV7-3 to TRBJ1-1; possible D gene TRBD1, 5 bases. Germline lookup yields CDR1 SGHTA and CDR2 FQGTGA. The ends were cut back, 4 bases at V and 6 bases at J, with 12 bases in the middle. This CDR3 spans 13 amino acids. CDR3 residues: CASSSGWGSEAFF. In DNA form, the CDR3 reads TGTGCCAGCAGCTCGGGATGGGGCTCTGAAGCTTTCTTT.

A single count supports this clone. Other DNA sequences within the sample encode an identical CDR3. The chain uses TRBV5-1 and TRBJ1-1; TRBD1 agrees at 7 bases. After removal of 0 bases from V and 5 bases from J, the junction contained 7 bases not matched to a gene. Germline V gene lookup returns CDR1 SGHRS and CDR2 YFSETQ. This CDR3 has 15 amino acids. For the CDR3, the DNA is TGCGCCAGCAGCTTGGCTGGCCAGGGGGTAACTGAAGCTTTCTTT. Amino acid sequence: CASSLAGQGVTEAFF.

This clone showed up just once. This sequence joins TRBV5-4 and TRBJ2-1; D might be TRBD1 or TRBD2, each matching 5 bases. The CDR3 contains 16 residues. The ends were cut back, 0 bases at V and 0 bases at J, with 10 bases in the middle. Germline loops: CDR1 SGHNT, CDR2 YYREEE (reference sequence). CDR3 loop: CASSLGDPSSYNEQFF. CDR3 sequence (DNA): TGTGCCAGCAGCTTGGGGGACCCGAGCTCCTACAATGAGCAGTTCTTC.

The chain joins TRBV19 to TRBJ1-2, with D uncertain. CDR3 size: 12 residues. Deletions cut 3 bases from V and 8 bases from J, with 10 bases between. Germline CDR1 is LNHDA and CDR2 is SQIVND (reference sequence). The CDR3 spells CASSIRGEGYTF. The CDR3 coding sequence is TGTGCCAGTAGTATCCGGGGTGAGGGCTACACCTTC. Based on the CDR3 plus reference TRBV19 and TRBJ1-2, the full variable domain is DGGITQSPKYLFRKEGQNVTLSCEQNLNHDAMYWYRQDPGQGLRLIYYSQIVNDFQKGDIAEGYSVSREKKESFPLTVTSAQKNPTAFYLCASSIRGEGYTFGSGTRLTVV.

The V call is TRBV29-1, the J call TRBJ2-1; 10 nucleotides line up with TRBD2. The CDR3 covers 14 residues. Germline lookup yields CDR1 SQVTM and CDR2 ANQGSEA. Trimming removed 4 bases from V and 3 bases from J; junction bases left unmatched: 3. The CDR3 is CSVVASGGYNEQFF. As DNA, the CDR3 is TGCAGCGTTGTTGCTAGCGGGGGCTACAATGAGCAGTTCTTC.